This T cell receptor beta chain emerged from a study of cytomegalovirus exposure and HLA in healthy donors. Deletions cut 5 bases from V and 3 bases from J, with 11 bases between. This CDR3 has 13 amino acids. Germline V lookup: CDR1 LGHNT, CDR2 FRNRAP. Study-level findings and limits: According to reports, the classifier identified cytomegalovirus status with high specificity and sensitivity.

Clones were sequenced by immunoSEQ multiplex PCR, and TCRdb holds only the in-frame ones, with some missing. The sample carries about 150,000 clones, just over 85% recorded once. A roughly 120-subject validation cohort, separate from the approximately 690-subject first cohort, supplied the donors. This clone was observed a single time. Its target is unknown. The V call is TRBV12-5, the J call TRBJ2-7; TRBD1 might be the D (5 bases). This TCR derives from a human donor in good health. Sample: PBMCs. Here the CDR3 reads CASGVTGRYEQYF. CDR3 nucleotide sequence: TGTGCTAGTGGTGTTACAGGACGCTACGAGCAGTACTTC.